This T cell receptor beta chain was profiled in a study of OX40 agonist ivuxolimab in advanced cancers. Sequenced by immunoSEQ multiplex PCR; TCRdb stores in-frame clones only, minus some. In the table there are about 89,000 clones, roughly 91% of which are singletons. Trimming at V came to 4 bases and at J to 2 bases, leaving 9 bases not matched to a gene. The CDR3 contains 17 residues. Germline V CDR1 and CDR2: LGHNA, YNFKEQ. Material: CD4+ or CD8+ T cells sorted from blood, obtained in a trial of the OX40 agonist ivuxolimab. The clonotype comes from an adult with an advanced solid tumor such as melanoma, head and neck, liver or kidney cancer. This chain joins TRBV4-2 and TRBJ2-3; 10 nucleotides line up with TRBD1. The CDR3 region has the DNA TGTGCCAGCAGCCCCTTGCACGGGACAGGGGACACAGATACGCAGTATTTT. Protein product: CASSPLHGTGDTDTQYF.